What follows are 3 T cell receptor beta chains derived from one specimen sequenced in a study of blood T cells in healthy people across ages. It was with a sample-barcoded 5' primer and a J-beta primer mix that a second PCR of roughly 6 to 12 cycles was run. TCRdb analysed the 5' RACE reads with MiXCR anew, one entry per CDR3 protein. The table includes approximately 360,000 distinct CDR3 sequences, 45% to 65% detected once. The sample comprised blood. Every receptor here comes from a man aged 55 to 70 in good health.

The V call is TRBV4-1, the J call TRBJ1-1, with 8 bases identical to TRBD1. Germline CDR1 is MGHRA and CDR2 is YSYEKL. Trimming took 3 bases from V and 4 from J; bases not matched to a gene: 10. The CDR3 is made up of 16 amino acids. Written as DNA, the CDR3 is TGCGCCAGCAGCCAGCTATCCCAGGGGGCAGGCACTGAAGCTTTCTTT. It codes for CASSQLSQGAGTEAFF.

To note about this clonotype: Because it lacks the conserved phenylalanine or tryptophan at the end, this CDR3 is likely a read error. The chain uses TRBV7-9 and TRBJ2-4; no clear D gene. The length of the CDR3 is 16 residues. Germline V gene data show CDR1 as SEHNR and CDR2 as FQNEAQ (reference sequence). The V gene lost 4 bases and the J gene lost 3 bases, with 16 bases spanning the gap. CDR3 bases: TGTGCCAGCAGCTCGCAGAGGATTTGGGGCAAAAACATTCAGTACTTA. Amino acids: CASSSQRIWGKNIQYL.

This clonotype was picked up one time. This sequence joins TRBV4-2 and TRBJ1-4; 10 bases match TRBD1. This CDR3 spans 16 amino acids. Trimming removed 0 bases from V and 6 bases from J; junction bases left unmatched: 4. CDR1 LGHNA and CDR2 YNFKEQ come from the germline V gene. The CDR3 reads CASSQDYGTGDEKLFF. In DNA, the CDR3 is TGTGCCAGCAGCCAAGACTACGGGACAGGGGATGAAAAACTGTTTTTT.